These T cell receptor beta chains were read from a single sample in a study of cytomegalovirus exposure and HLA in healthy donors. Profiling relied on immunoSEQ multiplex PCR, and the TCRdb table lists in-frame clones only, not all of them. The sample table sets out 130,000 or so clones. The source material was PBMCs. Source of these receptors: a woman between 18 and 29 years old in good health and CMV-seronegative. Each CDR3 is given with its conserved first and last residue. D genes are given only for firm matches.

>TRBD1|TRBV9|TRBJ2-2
TGTGCCAGCAGCGTAGCTACAGGGGGCGGGGAGCTGTTTTTT
CASSVATGGGELFF
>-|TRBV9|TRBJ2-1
TGTGCCAGCAGCGTATGGGGGGAAGCAAGGAATGAGCAGTTCTTC
CASSVWGEARNEQFF
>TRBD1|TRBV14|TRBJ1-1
TGTGCCAGCAGCCAAGGGACAGGGGGCTCGTTTTTGAGTCTCGGGAACACTGAAGCTTTCTTT
CASSQGTGGSFLSLGNTEAFF
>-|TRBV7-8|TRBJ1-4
TGTGCCAGCAGCCCGGACTTGGGAGAAAAACTGTTTTTT
CASSPDLGEKLFF
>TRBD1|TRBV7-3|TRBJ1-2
TGTGCCAGCAGCTTCTCGGGACAGAACTATGGCTACACCTTC
CASSFSGQNYGYTF
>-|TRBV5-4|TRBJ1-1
TGTGCCAGCAGCTGGGAGTGGTCCATGAACACTGAAGCTTTCTTT
CASSWEWSMNTEAFF
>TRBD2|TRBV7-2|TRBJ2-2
TGTGCCAGCAGCTACGTAGCGGGAGGGACCGGGGAGCTGTTTTTT
CASSYVAGGTGELFF
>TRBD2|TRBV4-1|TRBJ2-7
TGCGCCAGCAGCCCAGGGACTAGTGTCTACGAGCAGTACTTC
CASSPGTSVYEQYF
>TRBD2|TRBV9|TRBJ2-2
TGTGCCAGCAGCGTAGGACTAGCGGGAGGGCCAGTCACCGGGGAGCTGTTTTTT
CASSVGLAGGPVTGELFF
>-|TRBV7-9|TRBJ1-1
TGTGCCAGCAGCGGGAGGGGAGGGACGACGGCTACAGCTTTCTTT
CASSGRGGTTATAFF
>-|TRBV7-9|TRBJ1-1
TGTGCCAGCAGCTACCCAGGGGAAACTGAAGCTTTCTTT
CASSYPGETEAFF
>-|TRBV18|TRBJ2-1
TGTGCCAGCTCACCGCTCAGCGGAGATTACAATGAGCAGTTCTTC
CASSPLSGDYNEQFF
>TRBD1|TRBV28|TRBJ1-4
TGTGCCAGCAGTAACAGGGGGGGAAATGAAAAACTGTTTTTT
CASSNRGGNEKLFF
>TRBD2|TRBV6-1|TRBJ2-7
TGTGCCAGCAGTGATCTTCCAGGGAGGGCCTACGAGCAGTACTTC
CASSDLPGRAYEQYF
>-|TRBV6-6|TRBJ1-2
TGTGCCAGCAGTTATACAGATTTAACCTATGGCTACACCTTC
CASSYTDLTYGYTF
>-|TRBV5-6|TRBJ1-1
TGTGCCAGCAGCTTGGGAGGGATCACTGAAGCTTTCTTT
CASSLGGITEAFF
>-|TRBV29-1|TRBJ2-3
TGCAGCGTTGAGGGGACACCTTTGGCCCCAGATACGCAGTATTTT
CSVEGTPLAPDTQYF
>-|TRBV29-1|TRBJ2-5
TGCAGCGTTGAAGATGTCGGGAGCCAAGAGACCCAGTACTTC
CSVEDVGSQETQYF
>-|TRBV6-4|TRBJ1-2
TGTGCCAGCAGTGACGGTGAGGGAGGTAGAGGCTACACCTTC
CASSDGEGGRGYTF
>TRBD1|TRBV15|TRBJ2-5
TGTGCCACCAGCAGTGGTGAAAGGGACAGGGTAGAGACCCAGTACTTC
CATSSGERDRVETQYF
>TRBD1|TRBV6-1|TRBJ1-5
TGTGCCAGCGGCATGACAGGGTTGGAACAGCCCCAGCATTTT
CASGMTGLEQPQHF
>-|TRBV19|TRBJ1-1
TGTGCCAGTAAAACAGGGTTCGAAGCTTTCTTT
CASKTGFEAFF
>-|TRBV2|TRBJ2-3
TGTGCCAGCAGTGGCAGGGCCTGGGCAGATACGCAGTATTTT
CASSGRAWADTQYF
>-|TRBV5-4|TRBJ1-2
TGTGCCAGCAGCTTGCGTCTTACCCTAAACTATGGCTACACCTTC
CASSLRLTLNYGYTF
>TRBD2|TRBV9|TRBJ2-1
TGTGCCAGCAGCGTAGAAGGGAGGGTAGCGGGGCCCAATGAGCAGTTCTTC
CASSVEGRVAGPNEQFF
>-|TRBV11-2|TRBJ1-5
TGTGCCAGCAGCTTAGATAGCGGGCAGGGGAATCAGCCCCAGCATTTT
CASSLDSGQGNQPQHF
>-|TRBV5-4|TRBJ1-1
TGTGCCAGCAGCCCGGGGGGGCGGGGCATGAACACTGAAGCTTTCTTT
CASSPGGRGMNTEAFF
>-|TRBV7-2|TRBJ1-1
TGTGCCAGCAGCTTTTTCCGGGGGACCCCTGAAGCTTTCTTT
CASSFFRGTPEAFF
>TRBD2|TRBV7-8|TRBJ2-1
TGTGCCAGCAGCTTAGAGAGAAGCGGGACGTTGGAGCAGTTCTTC
CASSLERSGTLEQFF
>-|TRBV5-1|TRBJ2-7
TGCGCCAGCAGCTTGGACATGCCCCCCTACGAGCAGTACTTC
CASSLDMPPYEQYF
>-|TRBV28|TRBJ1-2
TGTGCCAGCAGCCCTACAGGAGCCGCCGCCTATGGCTACACCTTC
CASSPTGAAAYGYTF
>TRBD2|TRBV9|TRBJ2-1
TGTGCCAGCAGCGGATATAGCGGGAGTGCCAATGAGCAGTTCTTC
CASSGYSGSANEQFF
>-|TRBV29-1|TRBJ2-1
TGCAGCGCCAGCCAGGAGGGTCGTGAGCAGTTCTTC
CSASQEGREQFF
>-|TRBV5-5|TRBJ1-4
TGTGCCAGCAGTTCCGACAGGATCAGCGATGAAAAACTGTTTTTT
CASSSDRISDEKLFF
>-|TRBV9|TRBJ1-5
TGTGCCAGCAGCGTAACCGGTCAGGAACATCAGCCCCAGCATTTT
CASSVTGQEHQPQHF
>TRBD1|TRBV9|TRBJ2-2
TGTGCCAGCAGCGTTCCGGGGACAGGGGGGCCCGGGGAGCTGTTTTTT
CASSVPGTGGPGELFF
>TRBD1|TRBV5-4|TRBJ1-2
TGTGCCAGCAGCCGGAATAGGGACAGCCTCTATGGCTACACCTTC
CASSRNRDSLYGYTF
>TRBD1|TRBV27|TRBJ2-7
TGTGCCAGCAGCCCCTGGACAGGGGGGGTTTCGGACTACTACGAGCAGTACTTC
CASSPWTGGVSDYYEQYF
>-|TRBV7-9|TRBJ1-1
TGTGCCAGCAGCTTAGGGACAGAAGCTTTCTTT
CASSLGTEAFF
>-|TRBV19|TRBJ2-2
TGTGCCAGTAGTATAGTGAGTTGGACACCCACCGGGGAGCTGTTTTTT
CASSIVSWTPTGELFF
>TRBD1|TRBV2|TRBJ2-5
TGTGCCAGCAGTGTACAGGGGGCCTGGGAGACCCAGTACTTC
CASSVQGAWETQYF
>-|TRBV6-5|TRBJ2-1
TGTGCCAGCAGTCTTTCCTCAGGGGTACAGTTCTTC
CASSLSSGVQFF
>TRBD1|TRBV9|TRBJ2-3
TGTGCCAGCAGCGTAGCAGGGGGCAACGTTGGAGATACGCAGTATTTT
CASSVAGGNVGDTQYF
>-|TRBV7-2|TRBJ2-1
TGTGCCAGCAGCTTAGCAACCGCCGGGAGCGGTGATGAGCAGTTCTTC
CASSLATAGSGDEQFF
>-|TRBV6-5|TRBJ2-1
TGTGCCAGCAGTTTCCTACAGGGTCCCTATGAGCAGTTCTTC
CASSFLQGPYEQFF
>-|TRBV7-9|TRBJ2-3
TGTGCCAGCAGCCCTCGACAGAGAACCTCCACAGATACGCAGTATTTT
CASSPRQRTSTDTQYF
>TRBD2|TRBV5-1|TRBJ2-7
TGCGCCAGCACTACCCAGGGAGGGGACGAGCAGTACTTC
CASTTQGGDEQYF
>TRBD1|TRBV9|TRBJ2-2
TGTGCCAGCAGCTACCCAAGACAGGGCCACACCGGGGAGCTGTTTTTT
CASSYPRQGHTGELFF
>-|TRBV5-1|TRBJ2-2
TGCGCCAGCAGCTTCCGGCGGGCGAACACCGGGGAGCTGTTTTTT
CASSFRRANTGELFF
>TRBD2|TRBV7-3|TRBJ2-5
TGTGCCAGCAGCCTTGGGACTAGCGGAGGGGAGGAGACCCAGTACTTC
CASSLGTSGGEETQYF
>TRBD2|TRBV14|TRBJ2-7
TGTGCCAGCAGCCAAGATCGACTAGCGGGGGCCGAGCAGTACTTC
CASSQDRLAGAEQYF
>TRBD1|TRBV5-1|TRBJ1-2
TGCGCCAGCAGCTTGCGGCCGGGACAGAATGGCTACACCTTC
CASSLRPGQNGYTF
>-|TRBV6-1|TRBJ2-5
TGTGCCAGCAGTGAAGCGTTAGCCTGGGCAGGGGATTATCAAGAGACCCAGTACTTC
CASSEALAWAGDYQETQYF
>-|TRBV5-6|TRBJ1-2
TGTGCCAGCAGCCCCGGACAGTGGGAGGGCTACACCTTC
CASSPGQWEGYTF
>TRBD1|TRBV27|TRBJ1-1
TGTGCCAGCAGTTTACAGGGGGCGAACACTGAAGCTTTCTTT
CASSLQGANTEAFF